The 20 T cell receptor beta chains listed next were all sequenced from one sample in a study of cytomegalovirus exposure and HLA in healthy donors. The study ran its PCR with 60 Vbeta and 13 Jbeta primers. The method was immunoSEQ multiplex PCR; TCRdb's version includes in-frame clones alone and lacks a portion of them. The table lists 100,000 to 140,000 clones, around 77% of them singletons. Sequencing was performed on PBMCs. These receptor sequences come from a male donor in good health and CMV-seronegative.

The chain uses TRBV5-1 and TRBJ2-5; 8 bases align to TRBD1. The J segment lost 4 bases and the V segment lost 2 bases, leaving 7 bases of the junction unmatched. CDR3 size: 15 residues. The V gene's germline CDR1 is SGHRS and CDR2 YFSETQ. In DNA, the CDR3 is TGCGCCAGCAGCTTTTCGGCAGGGGGCCTAGAGACCCAGTACTTC. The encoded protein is CASSFSAGGLETQYF.

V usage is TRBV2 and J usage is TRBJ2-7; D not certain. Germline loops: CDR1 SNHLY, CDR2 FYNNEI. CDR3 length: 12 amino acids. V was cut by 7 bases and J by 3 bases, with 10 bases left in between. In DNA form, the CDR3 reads TGTGCCAGCACGTCCGAGGTCTACGAGCAGTACTTC. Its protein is CASTSEVYEQYF.

CDR3 in DNA: TGTGCCAGCAGCTTAGGCCCGCTCAGGCGCGTGGCAGATACGCAGTATTTT. It specifies CASSLGPLRRVADTQYF. The V and J genes are TRBV7-2 and TRBJ2-3; D gene ambiguous. Germline V lookup: CDR1 SGHTA, CDR2 FQGNSA. Trimming shortened V by 1 base and J by 4 bases, and 18 bases separated the two germline ends. CDR3 length: 17 amino acids.

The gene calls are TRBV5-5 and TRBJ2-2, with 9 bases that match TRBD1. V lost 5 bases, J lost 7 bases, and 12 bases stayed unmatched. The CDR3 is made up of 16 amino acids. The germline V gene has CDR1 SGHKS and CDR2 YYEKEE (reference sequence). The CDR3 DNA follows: TGTGCCAGCAGACCCTGGGTACAGGGGGCAATCGGGGAGCTGTTTTTT. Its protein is CASRPWVQGAIGELFF.

CDR3 sequence: CTSSHPNGGTTDTQYF. The CDR3, as DNA: TGCACCAGCAGCCACCCTAACGGCGGGACCACAGATACGCAGTATTTT. V is TRBV1 and J is TRBJ2-3; TRBD2, the table's D call, lacks a check against the DNA. TRBV1 is designated a pseudogene. CDR3 length: 16 residues.

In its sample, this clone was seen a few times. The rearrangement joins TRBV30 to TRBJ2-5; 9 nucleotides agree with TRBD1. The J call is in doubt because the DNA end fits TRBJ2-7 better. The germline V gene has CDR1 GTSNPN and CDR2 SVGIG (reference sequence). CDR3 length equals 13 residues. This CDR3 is CAATGTGSYEQYF. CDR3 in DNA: TGTGCCGCAACCGGGACAGGGTCCTACGAGCAGTACTTC.

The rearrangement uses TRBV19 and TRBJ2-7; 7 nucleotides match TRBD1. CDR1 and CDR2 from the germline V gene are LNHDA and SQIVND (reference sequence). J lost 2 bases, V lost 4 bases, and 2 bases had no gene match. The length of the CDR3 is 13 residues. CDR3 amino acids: CASSRQGPYEQYF. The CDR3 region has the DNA TGTGCCAGTAGTAGACAGGGACCCTACGAGCAGTACTTC.

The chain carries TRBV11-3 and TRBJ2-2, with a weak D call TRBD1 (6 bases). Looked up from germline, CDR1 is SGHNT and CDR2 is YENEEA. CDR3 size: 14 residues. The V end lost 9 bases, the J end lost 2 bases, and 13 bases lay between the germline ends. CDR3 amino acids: CASADSLNTGELFF. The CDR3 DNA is TGTGCCAGTGCGGACAGTCTAAACACCGGGGAGCTGTTTTTT.

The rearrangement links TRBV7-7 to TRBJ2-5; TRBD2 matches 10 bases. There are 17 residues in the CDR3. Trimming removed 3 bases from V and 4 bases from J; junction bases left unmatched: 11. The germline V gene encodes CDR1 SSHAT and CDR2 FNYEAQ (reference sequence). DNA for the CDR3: TGTGCCAGCAGCTTCCTCGGAGCGGGAGGGCCGTCAGAGACCCAGTACTTC. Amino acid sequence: CASSFLGAGGPSETQYF.

The CDR3 reads CASSVPRLVFDNSPLHF. The CDR3 nucleotides read TGTGCCAGCAGTGTCCCCCGTTTAGTGTTCGATAATTCACCCCTCCACTTT. V is TRBV6-1 and J is TRBJ1-6; D unresolved. V shed 4 bases and J shed 5 bases, with 18 bases lying between them. CDR1 and CDR2 (germline): MNHNS, SASEGT. The CDR3 contains 17 residues.

DNA for the CDR3: TGTGCCAGCAGCGCCGGACTAGCGGGAGACGATACGCAGTATTTT. The encoded protein is CASSAGLAGDDTQYF. The rearrangement uses TRBV5-4 and TRBJ2-3; 13 nucleotides agree with TRBD2. CDR1 is SGHNT, CDR2 YYREEE, per germline (reference sequence). CDR3 length equals 15 residues. With 4 bases clipped from V and 6 bases from J, the junction kept 5 bases outside the gene matches. Full variable domain (outside the CDR3, taken from reference TRBV5-4 and TRBJ2-3): ETGVTQSPTHLIKTRGQQVTLRCSSQSGHNTVSWYQQALGQGPQFIFQYYREEENGRGNFPPRFSGLQFPNYSSELNVNALELDDSALYLCASSAGLAGDDTQYFGPGTRLTVL.

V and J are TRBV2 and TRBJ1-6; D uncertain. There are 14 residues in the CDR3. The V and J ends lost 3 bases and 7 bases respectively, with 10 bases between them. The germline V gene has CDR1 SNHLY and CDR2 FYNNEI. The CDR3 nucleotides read TGTGCCAGCAGTGACAGGCGTACGAATTCACCCCTCCACTTT. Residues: CASSDRRTNSPLHF.

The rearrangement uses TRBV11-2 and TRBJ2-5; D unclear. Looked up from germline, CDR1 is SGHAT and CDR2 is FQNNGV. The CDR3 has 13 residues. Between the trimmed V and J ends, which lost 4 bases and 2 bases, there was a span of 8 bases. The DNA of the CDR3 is TGTGCCAGCAGCTCGTACATACAAGAGACCCAGTACTTC. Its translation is CASSSYIQETQYF. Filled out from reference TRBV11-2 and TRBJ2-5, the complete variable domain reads EAGVAQSPRYKIIEKRQSVAFWCNPISGHATLYWYQQILGQGPKLLIQFQNNGVVDDSQLPKDRFSAERLKGVDSTLKIQPAKLEDSAVYLCASSSYIQETQYFGPGTRLLVL.

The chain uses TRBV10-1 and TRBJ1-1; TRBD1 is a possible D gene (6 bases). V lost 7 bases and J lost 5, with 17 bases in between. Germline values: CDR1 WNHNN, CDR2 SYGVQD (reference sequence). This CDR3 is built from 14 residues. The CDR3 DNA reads TGCGCCAGCAAAAGTTTCCGACAGGATACTGAAGCTTTCTTT. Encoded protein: CASKSFRQDTEAFF.

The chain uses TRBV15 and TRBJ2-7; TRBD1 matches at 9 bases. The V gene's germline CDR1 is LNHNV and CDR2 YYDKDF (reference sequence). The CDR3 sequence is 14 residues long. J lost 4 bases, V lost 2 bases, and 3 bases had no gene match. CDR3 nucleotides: TGTGCCACCAGCAGAATACAGGGGGCGTACGAGCAGTACTTC. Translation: CATSRIQGAYEQYF.

In DNA form, the CDR3 reads TGTGCCAGCAGTTTAAGACAGGGGAAGGAGCAGCCCCAGCATTTT. Its translation: CASSLRQGKEQPQHF. The rearrangement links TRBV28 to TRBJ1-5; 8 nucleotides align to TRBD1. Germline-derived CDR1 and CDR2 are MDHEN and SYDVKM. The CDR3 is 15 residues long. V shed 2 bases and J 7 bases; nucleotides not matched to a gene: 7.

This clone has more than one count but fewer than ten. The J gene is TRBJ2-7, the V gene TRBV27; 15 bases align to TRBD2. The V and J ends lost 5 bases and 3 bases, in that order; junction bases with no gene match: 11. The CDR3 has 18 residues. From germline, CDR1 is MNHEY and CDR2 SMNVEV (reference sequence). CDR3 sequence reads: CASSHRTSGRGILYEQYF. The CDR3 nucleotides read TGTGCCAGCAGTCACCGGACTAGCGGGAGGGGAATCCTCTACGAGCAGTACTTC.

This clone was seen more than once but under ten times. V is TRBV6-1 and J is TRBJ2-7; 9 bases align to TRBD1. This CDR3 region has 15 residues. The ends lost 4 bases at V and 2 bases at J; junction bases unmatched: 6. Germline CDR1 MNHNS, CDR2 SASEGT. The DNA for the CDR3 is TGTGCCAGCAGTGCCCGGGACAGGGAGACCTACGAGCAGTACTTC. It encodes CASSARDRETYEQYF.

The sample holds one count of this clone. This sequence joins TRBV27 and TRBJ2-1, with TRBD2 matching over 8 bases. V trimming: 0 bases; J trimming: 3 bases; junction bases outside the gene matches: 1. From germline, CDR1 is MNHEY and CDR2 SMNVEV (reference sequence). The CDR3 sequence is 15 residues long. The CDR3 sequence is CASSLSAGGYNEQFF. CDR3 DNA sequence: TGTGCCAGCAGTTTATCGGCGGGAGGCTACAATGAGCAGTTCTTC.

The chain's CDR3 is CASSPLAGLQGDTEAFF. DNA for the CDR3: TGTGCCAGCAGCCCCCTCGCGGGGCTTCAAGGGGACACTGAAGCTTTCTTT. The gene calls are TRBV14 and TRBJ1-1; TRBD1 is a possible D gene (5 bases). Per the germline V gene, CDR1 is SGHDN and CDR2 is FVKESK. Trimming removed 4 bases from V and 3 bases from J, with 21 bases in between. The CDR3 has 17 amino acids.